A single sample gave rise to the 23 T cell receptor beta chains below, sequenced in a study of T cells in women clearing cervical HPV infection. TCRdb's table, derived via immunoSEQ multiplex PCR, lists solely in-frame clones and lacks some. Here the sample table reports about 22,000 clones. The sequenced material came from blood buffy coat. These receptors all come from a woman between 18 and 75 years old with a cervical HPV16 infection that either progressed to CIN3+ or cleared (not recorded which).

Remarks on this clone: Read sequence stops 3 residues before the CDR3 end, and the germline J gene provides the missing end. The gene calls are TRBV11-2 and TRBJ1-2; D is possibly TRBD1 (6 bases). Germline lookup yields CDR1 SGHAT and CDR2 FQNNGV. Deletions cut 7 bases from V and 2 bases from J, with 8 bases between. The CDR3 has 12 residues. This CDR3 reads CASNDRNYGYTF. CDR3 bases read: TGTGCCAGCAATGACAGGAACTATGGC.

Comment on this clone: The read comes to an end 3 residues before the CDR3 does, leaving the germline J gene to fill in the end. The gene calls are TRBV18 and TRBJ1-1; D gene unclear. From germline, CDR1 is KGHSH and CDR2 LQKENI. This CDR3 has 15 amino acids. Trimming left V 4 bases short and J 1 base short, with 13 bases between. CDR3 bases read: TGTGCCAGCTCACTGTTGCACGGTCGGAACACTGAA. Translation: CASSLLHGRNTE. Given in full, the CDR3 is CASSLLHGRNTEAFF.

Remarks on this clone: The CDR3 goes on 3 residues after the read ends, and that part is filled in from the germline J gene. The chain uses TRBV19 and TRBJ1-2; weak D call: TRBD1 (5 bases). Germline lookup yields CDR1 LNHDA and CDR2 SQIVND (reference sequence). The length of the CDR3 is 16 residues. CDR3 DNA, as far as it was read: TGTGCCAGTAGTATAACGGGGCTAGCGGAGAACAATGAC. Translated: CASSITGLAENND. The full CDR3 reads CASSITGLAENNDYTF.

Comments on this clone: The CDR3 end falls 3 residues outside the read, so it is completed with the germline J gene. V gene TRBV7-9 combines with J gene TRBJ2-7; TRBD2 might be the D (6 bases). V gave up 3 bases and J gave up 6 bases, with 15 bases separating them. The CDR3 consists of 14 residues. Germline lookup yields CDR1 SEHNR and CDR2 FQNEAQ (reference sequence). The CDR3 bases that were read are TGTGCCAGCAGCTTTACGGGACTCTCATCCGAG. It codes for CASSFTGLSSE. The entire CDR3 protein is CASSFTGLSSEQYF.

The sequenced part of the CDR3 DNA is TGTGCCAGCAGTGACACGCCACAGGCACTCTATGGC. Protein sequence: CASSDTPQALYG. The complete CDR3 sequence is CASSDTPQALYGYTF. The chain has TRBV6-4 and TRBJ1-2; TRBD1 is a possible D gene (5 bases). Read coverage stops 3 residues before the CDR3 terminus; the germline J gene supplies the remainder. The length of the CDR3 is 15 residues. With 2 bases removed from V and 4 bases from J, the gap between germline ends came to 14 bases. Germline CDR1 and CDR2: MRHNA and SNTAGT.

A note on this clone: The CDR3 end falls 3 residues outside the read, so it is completed with the germline J gene. This sequence joins TRBV2 and TRBJ2-3; D unresolved. V was pared by 6 bases and J by 1 base, with 17 bases between. The CDR3 covers 16 residues. Germline CDR1 SNHLY, CDR2 FYNNEI. The CDR3 is CASSHRRPEGTDTQYF. The covered CDR3 bases are TGTGCCAGCAGCCACCGGCGGCCTGAGGGCACAGATACG.

In the case of this clone: The read falls 3 residues short of the CDR3 end, and the missing part is taken from the germline J gene. The rearrangement uses TRBV19 and TRBJ2-1; tentative D call: TRBD2 (5 bases). The V end lost 9 bases, the J end lost 5 bases, and 14 bases lay between the germline ends. The CDR3 is 13 residues long. Per germline, CDR1 LNHDA and CDR2 SQIVND (reference sequence). CDR3 DNA, as far as it was read: TGTGCCAGGAGGATCACGGGGAACAATGAG. Its translation: CARRITGNNE. The whole CDR3 region reads CARRITGNNEQFF.

Concerning this clone: Coverage ceases 3 residues before the CDR3 finishes, and the germline J gene fills in the end. The chain joins TRBV2 to TRBJ2-3; D may be TRBD2 (6 bases). The CDR3 runs 15 residues. Germline CDR1 and CDR2: SNHLY and FYNNEI. V dropped 8 bases and J dropped 0 bases, with 15 bases sitting between them. The sequenced CDR3 bases are TGTGCCAGCGGGGCTAGTGGGGGGAGCACAGATACG. Its translation is CASGASGGSTDT. The CDR3 as a whole reads CASGASGGSTDTQYF.

As for this clone: The read stops 3 residues short of the end of the CDR3; the missing end is completed from the germline J gene. The genes are TRBV3-1 (or the pseudogene TRBV3-2) and TRBJ1-3; D not certain. The CDR3 sequence is 16 residues long. The V gene's germline CDR1 is LGHDT and CDR2 YNNKEL (reference sequence). The V gene lost 3 bases and the J gene lost 0 bases, with 12 bases spanning the gap. The CDR3 spells CASSHPPGSSGNTIYF. CDR3 DNA, as far as it was read: TGTGCCAGCAGCCATCCCCCAGGCAGCTCTGGAAACACC.

Incomplete CDR3 DNA: TGTGCCAGCAGTCTCATCCAGGGAAGAGGT. It codes for CASSLIQGRG. The entire CDR3 sequence reads CASSLIQGRGQYF. The rearrangement joins TRBV2 to TRBJ2-4; D perhaps matches TRBD1 (5 bases). The CDR3 goes on 3 residues after the read ends, and that part is filled in from the germline J gene. This CDR3 region has 13 residues. Germline CDR1 is SNHLY and CDR2 is FYNNEI. Together with reference TRBV2 and TRBJ2-4, the CDR3 gives the full variable domain: EPEVTQTPSHQVTQMGQEVILRCVPISNHLYFYWYRQILGQKVEFLVSFYNNEISEKSEIFDDQFSVERPDGSNFTLKIRSTKLEDSAMYFCASSLIQGRGQYFGAGTRLSVL.

As concerns this clone: The CDR3 end lies 3 residues beyond the end of the read and is filled in from the germline J gene. The gene calls are TRBV19 and TRBJ1-2, with 11 bases lining up with TRBD1. From germline, CDR1 is LNHDA and CDR2 SQIVND (reference sequence). The CDR3 is made up of 15 amino acids. The sequenced CDR3 bases are TGTGCCAGTAGTACAAGGACAGGGGGCACAGATACC. Its translation: CASSTRTGGTDT. In full, the CDR3 is CASSTRTGGTDTYTF.

Of note for this clone: The CDR3 goes on 3 residues after the read ends, and that part is filled in from the germline J gene. This chain uses TRBV20-1 with TRBJ1-1, with 8 bases aligning to TRBD1. After removal of 6 bases from V and 3 bases from J, the junction contained 9 bases not matched to a gene. Germline lookup yields CDR1 DFQATT and CDR2 SNEGSKA (reference sequence). The CDR3 consists of 14 residues. CDR3 in amino acids: CSAAAGGFDTEAFF. The covered CDR3 bases are TGCAGTGCCGCCGCAGGGGGCTTCGACACTGAA.

With respect to this clone: The read halts 3 residues ahead of the CDR3 end, with the missing end drawn from the germline J gene. The rearrangement links TRBV7-2 to TRBJ2-3; TRBD1 is a possible D gene (5 bases). The CDR3 totals 15 residues. Looked up from germline, CDR1 is SGHTA and CDR2 is FQGNSA. The CDR3 spells CASSPGQGRNQPQYF. The CDR3 DNA, read in part, is TGTGCCAGCAGCCCCGGGCAGGGTAGAAATCAGCCG.

About this clone itself: The read ends 3 residues early relative to the CDR3; the germline J gene fills the gap. The chain has TRBV19 and TRBJ1-1; possible D gene TRBD1, 5 bases. The CDR3 has 14 residues. Trimming left V 5 bases short and J 0 bases short, with 10 bases between. In germline, CDR1 is LNHDA, CDR2 SQIVND (reference sequence). The sequenced CDR3 bases are TGTGCCAGTAGTCCAGGACAAATGAACACTGAA. This gives the protein CASSPGQMNTE. The whole CDR3 protein reads CASSPGQMNTEAFF. The variable domain in full, with the rest retrieved from reference TRBV19 and TRBJ1-1, is DGGITQSPKYLFRKEGQNVTLSCEQNLNHDAMYWYRQDPGQGLRLIYYSQIVNDFQKGDIAEGYSVSREKKESFPLTVTSAQKNPTAFYLCASSPGQMNTEAFFGQGTRLTVV.

About this clone: The read ends 3 residues shy of where the CDR3 ends; the end is completed using the germline J gene. The genes are TRBV4-1 and TRBJ2-3; TRBD2 agrees at 14 bases. The CDR3 consists of 17 residues. V gave up 1 base and J gave up 2 bases; unmatched junction bases: 2. Germline V lookup: CDR1 MGHRA, CDR2 YSYEKL. CDR3 residues: CASSQGLAGGVTDTQYF. The DNA read from the CDR3 is TGCGCCAGCAGCCAAGGACTAGCGGGGGGGGTCACAGATACG.

As to this clone: The CDR3 extends 3 residues past the end of the read, so its final part is completed from the germline J gene. The rearrangement links TRBV2 to TRBJ2-7; 8 nucleotides align to TRBD1. There are 13 residues in the CDR3. Unmatched junction bases numbered 7, after V lost 6 bases and J lost 6 bases. Germline CDR1 SNHLY, CDR2 FYNNEI. The sequenced CDR3 bases are TGTGCCAGCAGGACGACAGGGGTTAGCGAG. Protein product: CASRTTGVSE. The whole CDR3 reads CASRTTGVSEQYF. Filled out from reference TRBV2 and TRBJ2-7, the complete variable domain reads EPEVTQTPSHQVTQMGQEVILRCVPISNHLYFYWYRQILGQKVEFLVSFYNNEISEKSEIFDDQFSVERPDGSNFTLKIRSTKLEDSAMYFCASRTTGVSEQYFGPGTRLTVT.

Regarding this clone: The CDR3 end lies 3 residues beyond the end of the read and is filled in from the germline J gene. The chain has TRBV19 and TRBJ1-2, with D possibly matching TRBD1 (5 bases). Germline CDR1 LNHDA, CDR2 SQIVND (reference sequence). CDR3 size: 15 residues. The sequenced CDR3 bases are TGTGCCAGTCGAGGGGACTACCCTAGCACAGATACC. Amino acid sequence: CASRGDYPSTDT. The full-length CDR3 reads as CASRGDYPSTDTYTF.

Concerning this clone: The read is 3 residues too short to cover the CDR3 end, so that end is filled in from the germline J gene. This chain uses TRBV10-3 with TRBJ2-7; possible D gene TRBD1, 5 bases. V was shortened by 3 bases and J by 0 bases, with 15 bases between the two germline ends. CDR1 is ENHRY, CDR2 SYGVKD, per germline. The CDR3 runs to 16 residues. CDR3 bases read: TGTGCCATCAGTGACCTCGGCAGGGCTAGCTCCTACGAG. It specifies CAISDLGRASSYE. The whole CDR3 protein reads CAISDLGRASSYEQYF.

As regards this clone: From the germline J gene comes the end of the CDR3, since the read stops 3 residues before it. The J gene is TRBJ2-6, the V gene TRBV13, with 8 nucleotides matching TRBD2. The CDR3 is made up of 18 amino acids. Germline V gene sequence: CDR1 PRHDT, CDR2 FYEKMQ (reference sequence). V lost 4 bases, J lost 1 base, and 9 bases stayed unmatched. Partial CDR3 DNA: TGTGCCAGCAGCTATTTCTCCGGGGGGGCGTCTGGGGCCAACGTC. This encodes CASSYFSGGASGANV. The complete CDR3 reads CASSYFSGGASGANVLTF.

Note on this clone: One end of the junction is discordant with germline, which a read error may explain. The read finishes 3 residues shy of the CDR3 end, and the germline J gene is used to complete it. The sample carries other DNA sequences with the same CDR3. The chain links TRBV19 to TRBJ1-3; no reliable D call. CDR1 and CDR2 from the germline V gene are LNHDA and SQIVND (reference sequence). This CDR3 contains 15 residues. The CDR3: CASSLSGVLGNTIYF. The sequenced CDR3 bases are TGTGCCAGTAGTCTGTCCGGGGTTTTAGGAAACACG.

About this clone: Read data end 3 residues before the CDR3 end; the end is taken from the germline J gene. The V gene is TRBV28, the J gene TRBJ1-1; maybe TRBD1 (5 bases). Looked up from germline, CDR1 is MDHEN and CDR2 is SYDVKM. The germline V and J ends were trimmed by 7 bases and 2 bases, with 14 bases remaining between them. This CDR3 has 14 residues. The sequenced part of the CDR3 DNA is TGTGCCAGCACTATGGGGGGGGGAAACACTGAA. Residues: CASTMGGGNTE. The whole CDR3 reads CASTMGGGNTEAFF.

A remark on this clone: The CDR3 end lies 3 residues beyond the end of the read and is filled in from the germline J gene. The V and J genes are TRBV18 and TRBJ1-2; no clear D. Germline-derived CDR1 and CDR2 are KGHSH and LQKENI. The CDR3 is 16 amino acids. CDR3 DNA (partial): TGTGCCAGCTCACCACGACTAGCGGGAGGGTTGTACGAC. As protein: CASSPRLAGGLYD. The complete CDR3 sequence is CASSPRLAGGLYDYTF.

Notes on this clone: From the germline J gene comes the end of the CDR3, since the read stops 3 residues before it. The chain is built from TRBV30 and TRBJ2-5, with 8 bases identical to TRBD1. V dropped 2 bases and J dropped 3; count of bases not matched to a gene: 5. CDR3 size: 14 residues. CDR1 and CDR2 from the germline V gene are GTSNPN and SVGIG (reference sequence). The chain's CDR3 is CAWSPRTGKETQYF. The sequenced part of the CDR3 DNA is TGTGCCTGGAGTCCTCGGACAGGGAAAGAGACC.